A single sample gave rise to the 26 T cell receptor beta chains below, sequenced in a study of early T cells in non-severe SARS-CoV-2 infection. One entry per CDR3 protein results from TCRdb running MiXCR on the 5' RACE reads. The repertoire holds more than 55,000 distinct CDR3 sequences, with just under 9% as singletons. Sequenced sample: whole blood. The receptors derive from an adult who was a healthcare worker with PCR-confirmed SARS-CoV-2 infection or an uninfected control (not recorded which).

The sample holds a few counts of this clonotype. This rearrangement joins TRBV7-2 to TRBJ2-4; D not resolved. The CDR3 contains 11 residues. CDR1 SGHTA and CDR2 FQGNSA come from the germline V gene. V lost 2 bases and J 8 bases, leaving 4 bases between the germline ends. CDR3 in amino acids: CASSLQDIQYF. The CDR3 region has the DNA TGTGCCAGCAGCTTACAGGACATTCAGTACTTC.

This clonotype was recorded a few times. J is TRBJ2-1 and V is TRBV7-8; TRBD2 might be the D (6 bases). CDR1 and CDR2 (germline): SGHVS, FQNEAQ. The CDR3 loop spans 17 amino acids. The ends were cut back, 3 bases at V and 0 bases at J, with 15 bases in the middle. The CDR3 DNA is TGTGCCAGCAGCTTTGACAGCGGGCCAAGCTCCTACAATGAGCAGTTCTTC. Its translation is CASSFDSGPSSYNEQFF. The variable domain in full, completed from reference TRBV7-8 and TRBJ2-1, reads GAGVSQSPRYKVAKRGQDVALRCDPISGHVSLFWYQQALGQGPEFLTYFQNEAQLDKSGLPSDRFFAERPEGSVSTLKIQRTQQEDSAVYLCASSFDSGPSSYNEQFFGPGTRLTVL.

The CDR3 here is CASSIALLYEQYF. In DNA, the CDR3 is TGTGCCAGTAGTATCGCCCTCCTATACGAGCAGTACTTC. V is TRBV19 and J is TRBJ2-7; D is undetermined. CDR3 length equals 13 residues. Germline values: CDR1 LNHDA, CDR2 SQIVND (reference sequence). Trimming cost V 3 bases and J 4 bases, with 10 bases left between them.

This clonotype was counted ten times or more. V is TRBV10-2 and J is TRBJ2-7; maybe TRBD2 (5 bases). Germline values: CDR1 WSHSY, CDR2 SAAADI. This CDR3 is built from 14 residues. With 2 bases removed from V and 6 bases from J, the gap between germline ends came to 14 bases. In nucleotides, the CDR3 is TGCGCCAGCAGTGAGGTCCTTCGGGGTGGCGAGCAGTACTTC. Its protein product is CASSEVLRGGEQYF.

DNA for the CDR3: TGTGCCAGCAGTTTAACCCCGACCTTAGGCAGGTTTGACTATGGCTACACCTTC. Its translation: CASSLTPTLGRFDYGYTF. The chain uses TRBV28 and TRBJ1-2; no clear D gene. The CDR3 has 18 residues. Trimming took off 2 bases at V and 3 bases at J, with 22 bases between the two ends. Germline lookup yields CDR1 MDHEN and CDR2 SYDVKM.

In this sample, this clonotype turned up a few times. CDR3 sequence reads: CSARDVGQANNEQFF. The CDR3 DNA is TGCAGTGCTAGAGATGTTGGGCAGGCAAACAATGAGCAGTTCTTC. V is TRBV20-1 and J is TRBJ2-1; D call uncertain. Germline-derived CDR1 and CDR2 are DFQATT and SNEGSKA (reference sequence). The CDR3 has 15 amino acids. Trimming left V 0 bases short and J 5 bases short, with 14 bases between.

V is TRBV3-1 and J is TRBJ2-7, with 7 bases fitting TRBD2. The ends lost 7 bases at V and 5 bases at J; junction bases unmatched: 17. This CDR3 comprises 16 residues. The V gene's germline CDR1 is LGHDT and CDR2 YNNKEL (reference sequence). The CDR3 bases are TGTGCCAGCAACCGGGGAGGGCCGTCGAGGGAGAACGAGCAGTACTTC. Amino acid sequence: CASNRGGPSRENEQYF.

This clonotype has at least ten counts. The rearrangement links TRBV24-1 to TRBJ2-2; D is unclear. This CDR3 is 14 amino acids long. CDR1 and CDR2 (germline): KGHDR, SFDVKD. With 4 bases removed from V and 5 bases from J, the gap between germline ends came to 10 bases. The CDR3 DNA is TGTGCCACCAGTGACCCTACAAAGACCGGGGAGCTGTTTTTT. Protein sequence: CATSDPTKTGELFF.

At least ten counts were recorded for this clonotype. The V gene is TRBV11-2, the J gene TRBJ2-7; TRBD1 matches at 8 bases. V was pared by 5 bases and J by 3 bases, with 15 bases of the junction left unmatched. Germline V gene lookup returns CDR1 SGHAT and CDR2 FQNNGV. The CDR3 loop spans 17 amino acids. The CDR3 region has the DNA TGTGCCAGCAGCCCGATCTCCAGGACAGGGCCTGACTACGAGCAGTACTTC. The encoded protein is CASSPISRTGPDYEQYF.

This clonotype showed up just a few times. The chain recombines TRBV7-2 with TRBJ2-2, with D hard to call. Trimming left V 2 bases short and J 0 bases short, with 16 bases between. CDR1 is SGHTA and CDR2 is FQGNSA in the germline V gene. The CDR3 loop spans 18 amino acids. The chain's CDR3 is CASSLLRSTSTNTGELFF. The CDR3 DNA is TGTGCCAGCAGCTTATTAAGATCTACCTCAACGAACACCGGGGAGCTGTTTTTT.

The sample holds many counts of this clonotype. CDR3 nucleotide sequence: TGTGCCACCAGTGACCCGAAGAGCCCGTCCTACGAGCAGTACTTC. Amino acid sequence: CATSDPKSPSYEQYF. J is TRBJ2-7 and V is TRBV24-1; D is ambiguous. Trimming shortened V by 4 bases and J by 1 base, and 13 bases separated the two germline ends. CDR1 is KGHDR, CDR2 SFDVKD, per germline. This CDR3 is built from 15 residues.

As to this clonotype: Possible read error: a much larger clone is one base away. The conserved closing phenylalanine or tryptophan is absent in this CDR3, likely reflecting a read error. The rearrangement uses TRBV12-3 or TRBV12-4 and TRBJ2-1, with a weak D call TRBD1 (7 bases). This CDR3 region has 14 residues. V gave up 10 bases and J gave up 6 bases, with 19 bases separating them. The CDR3: CATGGGGPVNEQFC. CDR3 nucleotide sequence: TGTGCCACCGGAGGAGGGGGCCCCGTCAATGAGCAGTTCTGC.

The CDR3 coding sequence is TGTGCCAGCAGTAACGGGGGAACCTACGAGCAGTACTTC. It codes for CASSNGGTYEQYF. V and J are TRBV12-3 or TRBV12-4 and TRBJ2-7; TRBD2 is a possible D gene (6 bases). The CDR3 spans 13 residues. V was trimmed by 5 bases and J by 2 bases, leaving 10 bases between them.

This chain uses TRBV12-3 or TRBV12-4 with TRBJ1-2; 10 bases are shared with TRBD1. V was clipped by 8 bases and J by 8 bases; unmatched bases: 8. The CDR3 loop spans 13 amino acids. The CDR3 loop is CASRRGQGKGYTF. In DNA, the CDR3 is TGTGCCAGCCGGCGGGGACAGGGGAAGGGCTACACCTTC.

This clonotype was recorded at least ten times. V is TRBV6-2 or TRBV6-3 and J is TRBJ2-7; unclear D gene. The CDR3 is made up of 14 amino acids. V shed 4 bases and J shed 4 bases, with 14 bases lying between them. Germline-derived CDR1 and CDR2 are MNHEY and SVGEGT. This CDR3 reads CASSFYLDSYEQYF. For the CDR3, the DNA is TGTGCCAGCAGTTTTTACTTGGATTCTTACGAGCAGTACTTC.

Only a few counts were recorded for this clonotype. The CDR3 is CSARFHSSYNEQFF. In nucleotides, the CDR3 is TGCAGTGCTAGATTCCATTCGTCGTACAATGAGCAGTTCTTC. This chain joins TRBV20-1 and TRBJ2-1; D remains ambiguous. V dropped 2 bases and J dropped 4 bases, with 12 bases sitting between them. Germline values: CDR1 DFQATT, CDR2 SNEGSKA (reference sequence). The CDR3 is made up of 14 amino acids.

This clonotype came up a few times. The chain recombines TRBV9 with TRBJ2-5; TRBD2 agrees at 7 bases. After removal of 3 bases from V and 5 bases from J, the junction contained 4 bases not matched to a gene. This CDR3 has 13 amino acids. Per germline, CDR1 SGDLS and CDR2 YYNGEE. The CDR3 sequence is CASSGHSGETQYF. The CDR3 DNA sequence: TGTGCCAGCAGCGGACATAGCGGGGAGACCCAGTACTTC. The full variable domain, completed using reference TRBV9 and TRBJ2-5, is DSGVTQTPKHLITATGQRVTLRCSPRSGDLSVYWYQQSLDQGLQFLIQYYNGEERAKGNILERFSAQQFPDLHSELNLSSLELGDSALYFCASSGHSGETQYFGPGTRLLVL.

This clonotype was counted between two and nine times. The chain employs TRBV12-3 or TRBV12-4 and TRBJ1-4; 9 bases are shared with TRBD1. J gave up 6 bases and V 5 bases, and 4 bases lay outside the gene matches. There are 14 residues in the CDR3. CDR3 DNA sequence: TGTGCCAGCAGTCCCGACAGGGGGGATGAAAAACTGTTTTTT. Protein product: CASSPDRGDEKLFF.

The chain couples TRBV6-5 to TRBJ2-2; D perhaps matches TRBD1 (5 bases). The CDR3 runs 15 residues. Per the germline V gene, CDR1 is MNHEY and CDR2 is SVGAGI. The germline V and J ends were trimmed by 4 bases and 4 bases, with 13 bases remaining between them. The CDR3 protein is CASSLTGPGTGELFF. Here the CDR3 DNA reads TGTGCCAGCAGTTTAACAGGCCCGGGCACCGGGGAGCTGTTTTTT.

This clonotype was counted between two and nine times. The V gene is TRBV11-1, the J gene TRBJ2-7, with 12 bases fitting TRBD2. Germline CDR1 reads SGHAT; CDR2 reads FQDESV (reference sequence). V lost 4 bases, J lost 1 base, and 5 bases stayed unmatched. The CDR3 runs 16 residues. This chain's CDR3 is CASSSTSGSVSYEQYF. CDR3 DNA: TGTGCCAGCAGCTCGACTAGCGGGAGCGTTTCCTACGAGCAGTACTTC.

The CDR3 DNA reads as TGTGCCAGCAGCCCCTCCTGGACTAGCGGGAGCAATGAGCAGTTCTTC. Protein: CASSPSWTSGSNEQFF. The rearrangement joins TRBV5-6 to TRBJ2-1; TRBD2 aligns across 13 bases. Unmatched junction bases numbered 7, after V lost 4 bases and J lost 6 bases. Germline assignment: CDR1 SGHDT and CDR2 YYEEEE. CDR3 length: 16 amino acids. The whole variable domain, remainder taken from reference TRBV5-6 and TRBJ2-1, is DAGVTQSPTHLIKTRGQQVTLRCSPKSGHDTVSWYQQALGQGPQFIFQYYEEEERQRGNFPDRFSGHQFPNYSSELNVNALLLGDSALYLCASSPSWTSGSNEQFFGPGTRLTVL.

The chain recombines TRBV2 with TRBJ2-2; D is possibly TRBD1 or TRBD2 (5 bases each). This CDR3 contains 15 residues. V gave up 6 bases and J gave up 5 bases, with 16 bases separating them. Germline V gives CDR1 SNHLY, CDR2 FYNNEI. The CDR3 DNA sequence: TGTGCCAGCAGGACAGCGGTATTTACTACCGGGGAGCTGTTTTTT. The encoded protein is CASRTAVFTTGELFF.

Ten or more counts support this clonotype. V is TRBV28 and J is TRBJ2-2; 7 nucleotides match TRBD1. CDR1 is MDHEN and CDR2 is SYDVKM in the germline V gene. The CDR3 sequence is 15 residues long. Unmatched junction bases numbered 10, after V lost 11 bases and J lost 1 base. Here the CDR3 DNA reads TGTGCCGCTAAGTGGCAGGGGGAGAACACCGGGGAGCTGTTTTTT. As protein: CAAKWQGENTGELFF.

There are many counts of this clonotype. CDR3: CATATPISRGSYNEQFF. CDR3 coding DNA: TGTGCCACCGCCACCCCCATTAGTCGAGGCTCCTACAATGAGCAGTTCTTC. This rearrangement joins TRBV6-1 to TRBJ2-1; D uncertain. There are 17 residues in the CDR3. Germline assignment: CDR1 MNHNS and CDR2 SASEGT. Between the trimmed V and J ends, which lost 10 bases and 0 bases, there was a span of 22 bases.

This sequence joins TRBV10-3 and TRBJ2-3; the match to TRBD1 covers 9 bases. This CDR3 is 14 amino acids long. Germline V gene sequence: CDR1 ENHRY, CDR2 SYGVKD. Losses at the gene ends were 8 bases for V and 2 bases for J; bases not matched to a gene: 5. CDR3 protein: CAIGTGSHTDTQYF. CDR3 in DNA: TGTGCCATCGGGACAGGGAGTCACACAGATACGCAGTATTTT.

The rearrangement joins TRBV20-1 to TRBJ1-6, with D possibly being TRBD1 (6 bases). Looked up from germline, CDR1 is DFQATT and CDR2 is SNEGSKA (reference sequence). CDR3 length equals 13 residues. Trimming cost V 6 bases and J 8 bases, with 14 bases left between them. CDR3 nucleotide sequence: TGCAGTGCCGCGAGGTACAGGGATTCACCCCTCCACTTT. Translation gives CSAARYRDSPLHF.